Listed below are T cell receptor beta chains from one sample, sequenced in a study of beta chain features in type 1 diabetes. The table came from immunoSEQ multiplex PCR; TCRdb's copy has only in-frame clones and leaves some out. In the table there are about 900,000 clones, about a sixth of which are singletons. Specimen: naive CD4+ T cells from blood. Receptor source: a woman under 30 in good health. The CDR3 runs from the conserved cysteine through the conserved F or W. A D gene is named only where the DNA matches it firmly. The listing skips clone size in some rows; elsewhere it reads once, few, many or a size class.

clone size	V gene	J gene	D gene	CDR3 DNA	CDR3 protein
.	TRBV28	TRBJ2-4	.	TGTGCCACCCACTCTAGGGGGTCAGCCAAAAACATTCAGTACTTC	CATHSRGSAKNIQYF
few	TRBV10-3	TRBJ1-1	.	TGTGCCATCAGTGAGCCAGGGTTCAACACTGAAGCTTTCTTT	CAISEPGFNTEAFF
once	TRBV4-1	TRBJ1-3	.	TGCGCCAGCAGCCAAGAACAATACTCTGGAAACACCATATATTTT	CASSQEQYSGNTIYF
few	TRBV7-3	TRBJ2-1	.	TGTGCCAGCAGCCAGGGACTCGCTAACAAGCAGTTCTTC	CASSQGLANKQFF
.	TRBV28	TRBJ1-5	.	TGTGCCAGCAGTGCCGCGGAGGGGGGAAATCAGCCCCAGCATTTT	CASSAAEGGNQPQHF
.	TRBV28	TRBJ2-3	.	TGTGCCAGCAGTTTATCCGGGAGAGCTGCGGCAGATACGCAGTATTTT	CASSLSGRAAADTQYF
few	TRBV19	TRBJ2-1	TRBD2	TGTGCCAGTAGTATGGGACTAGCGTCTTACAATGAGCAGTTCTTC	CASSMGLASYNEQFF
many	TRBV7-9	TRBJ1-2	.	TGTGCCGTGGACCGAGTCTATGGCTACACCTTC	CAVDRVYGYTF
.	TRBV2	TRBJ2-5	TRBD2	TGTGCCAGCAACTTAGCGGGAGAGACCCAGTACTTC	CASNLAGETQYF
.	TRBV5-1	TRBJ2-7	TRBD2	TGCGCCAGCAGCTTGGCGCTAGCGGGGGCCTACGAGCAGTACTTC	CASSLALAGAYEQYF
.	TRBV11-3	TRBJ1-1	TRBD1	TGTGCCAGCAGCTTATCTCGGACAGGGATTGGAGCTTTCTTT	CASSLSRTGIGAFF
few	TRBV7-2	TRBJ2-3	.	TGTGCCGTCAGGCTCAGGCGGATTGAGTGGGGCACAGATACGCAGTATTTT	CAVRLRRIEWGTDTQYF
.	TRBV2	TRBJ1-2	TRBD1	TGTGCCAGCAGTGGACGACAGGGAATCTATGGCTACACCTTC	CASSGRQGIYGYTF
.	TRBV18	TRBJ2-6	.	TGTGCCACGGTAGGGGTGCCTGGGGCCAACGTCCTGACTTTC	CATVGVPGANVLTF
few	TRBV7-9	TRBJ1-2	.	TGTGCCAGCAGCCCGGGGGCTGGCTACACCTTC	CASSPGAGYTF
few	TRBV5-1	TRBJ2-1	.	TGCGCCAGCAGCTTGGGTCGGAGAAACAATGAGCAGTTCTTC	CASSLGRRNNEQFF
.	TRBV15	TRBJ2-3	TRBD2	TGTGCCACCAGCAGAGTTCCAGCGGGGTACACAGATACGCAGTATTTT	CATSRVPAGYTDTQYF
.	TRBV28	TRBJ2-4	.	TGTGCCAGCAGTCCTAGGGAGTCCATTCAGTACTTC	CASSPRESIQYF
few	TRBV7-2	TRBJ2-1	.	TGTGCCAGCAGCTTAGTTGCGGGACCTTACAATGAGCAGTTCTTC	CASSLVAGPYNEQFF
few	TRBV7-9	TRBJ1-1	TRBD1	TGTGCCAGCAGTTGGGGACAGGGGGAGACTGAAGCTTTCTTT	CASSWGQGETEAFF
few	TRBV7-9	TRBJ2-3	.	TGTGCCAGCAGCTTACCGGGTCTAGATACGCAGTATTTT	CASSLPGLDTQYF
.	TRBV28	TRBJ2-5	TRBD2	TGTGCCAGCAGTCGCAGGACTAGCGGGACCCAGACCCAGTACTTC	CASSRRTSGTQTQYF
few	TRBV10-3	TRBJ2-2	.	TGTGCCATCAGTGAATGGGGACCCTTCGTGAACACCGGGGAGCTGTTTTTT	CAISEWGPFVNTGELFF
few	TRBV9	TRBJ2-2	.	TGTGCCAGCAGCGTAGCCTTCACCGGGGAGCTGTTTTTT	CASSVAFTGELFF
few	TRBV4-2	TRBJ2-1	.	TGTGCCAGCAGCCAAGATCGTGGTTGGTGGGGGCAGTTCTTC	CASSQDRGWWGQFF
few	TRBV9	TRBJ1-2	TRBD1	TGTGCCAGCAGCCGGACAGGGAACTATGGCTACACCTTC	CASSRTGNYGYTF
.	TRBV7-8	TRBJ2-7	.	TGTGCCAGCAGCTACCTAAGCTCCTACGAGCAGTACTTC	CASSYLSSYEQYF
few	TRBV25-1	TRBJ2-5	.	TGTGCCAGCAGTTTACGGGAGACCCAGTACTTC	CASSLRETQYF
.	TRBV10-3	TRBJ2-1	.	TGTGCCATCAGTGACGTAAGGGGTCCCAACAATGAGCAGTTCTTC	CAISDVRGPNNEQFF
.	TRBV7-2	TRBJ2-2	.	TGTGCCAGCAGCTTAGCCGTGAACACCGGGGAGCTGTTTTTT	CASSLAVNTGELFF
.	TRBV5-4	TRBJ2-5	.	TGTGCCAGCAGCTCGCGAGGGGCAGAGACCCAGTACTTC	CASSSRGAETQYF
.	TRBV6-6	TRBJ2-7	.	TGTGCCAGCAGTCCCCCGGGCTACGAGCAGTACTTC	CASSPPGYEQYF
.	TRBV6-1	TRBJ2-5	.	TGTGCCAGCAGTGATTCACTGGGGCTAGACTACGTGGAGACCCAGTACTTC	CASSDSLGLDYVETQYF
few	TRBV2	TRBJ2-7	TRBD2	TGTGCCAGCAGTGAAGAGGGGACTCGAGCGGGAGTTCGAATAGGCGAGCAGTACTTC	CASSEEGTRAGVRIGEQYF
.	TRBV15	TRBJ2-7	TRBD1	TGTGCCACCAGCAGAGATCCGGGGACAGGGTACTTCTACGAGCAGTACTTC	CATSRDPGTGYFYEQYF
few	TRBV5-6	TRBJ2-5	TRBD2	TGTGCCAGCAGCTTAAGCGGGAGGGCCGGAGAGACCCAGTACTTC	CASSLSGRAGETQYF
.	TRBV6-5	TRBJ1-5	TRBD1	TGTGCCAGCAGGGACAGGGGGCTTAACCAGCCCCAGCATTTT	CASRDRGLNQPQHF
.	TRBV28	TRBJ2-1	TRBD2	TGTGCCAGCAACGTTCAGAGCGGGAGGATCAATGAGCAGTTCTTC	CASNVQSGRINEQFF
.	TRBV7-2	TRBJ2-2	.	TGTGCCAGCAGCTTTAGCGGTTACACCGGGGAGCTGTTTTTT	CASSFSGYTGELFF
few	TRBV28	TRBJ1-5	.	TGTGCCACCCGGGACTCCGCGATTTCGTATAGCAATCAGCCCCAGCATTTT	CATRDSAISYSNQPQHF
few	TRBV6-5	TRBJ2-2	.	TGTGCCAGCAGTCCTCCAAGGGACACCGGGGAGCTGTTTTTT	CASSPPRDTGELFF
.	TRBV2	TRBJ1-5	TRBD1	TGTGCCAGCAGCTCAGGGGGACCCAATCAGCCCCAGCATTTT	CASSSGGPNQPQHF
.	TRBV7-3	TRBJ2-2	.	TGTGCCAGCAGCTTAACGGCACGGGAGATTGCCGGGGAGCTGTTTTTT	CASSLTAREIAGELFF
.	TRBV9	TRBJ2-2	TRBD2	TGTGCCAGCAGCTCGAGACTAGCGGGAGGGAGGGGAACCGGGGAGCTGTTTTTT	CASSSRLAGGRGTGELFF
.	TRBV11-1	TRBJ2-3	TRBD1	TGTGCCAGCAGCCCTGCGGGACAGGGCCATCGAGATACGCAGTATTTT	CASSPAGQGHRDTQYF